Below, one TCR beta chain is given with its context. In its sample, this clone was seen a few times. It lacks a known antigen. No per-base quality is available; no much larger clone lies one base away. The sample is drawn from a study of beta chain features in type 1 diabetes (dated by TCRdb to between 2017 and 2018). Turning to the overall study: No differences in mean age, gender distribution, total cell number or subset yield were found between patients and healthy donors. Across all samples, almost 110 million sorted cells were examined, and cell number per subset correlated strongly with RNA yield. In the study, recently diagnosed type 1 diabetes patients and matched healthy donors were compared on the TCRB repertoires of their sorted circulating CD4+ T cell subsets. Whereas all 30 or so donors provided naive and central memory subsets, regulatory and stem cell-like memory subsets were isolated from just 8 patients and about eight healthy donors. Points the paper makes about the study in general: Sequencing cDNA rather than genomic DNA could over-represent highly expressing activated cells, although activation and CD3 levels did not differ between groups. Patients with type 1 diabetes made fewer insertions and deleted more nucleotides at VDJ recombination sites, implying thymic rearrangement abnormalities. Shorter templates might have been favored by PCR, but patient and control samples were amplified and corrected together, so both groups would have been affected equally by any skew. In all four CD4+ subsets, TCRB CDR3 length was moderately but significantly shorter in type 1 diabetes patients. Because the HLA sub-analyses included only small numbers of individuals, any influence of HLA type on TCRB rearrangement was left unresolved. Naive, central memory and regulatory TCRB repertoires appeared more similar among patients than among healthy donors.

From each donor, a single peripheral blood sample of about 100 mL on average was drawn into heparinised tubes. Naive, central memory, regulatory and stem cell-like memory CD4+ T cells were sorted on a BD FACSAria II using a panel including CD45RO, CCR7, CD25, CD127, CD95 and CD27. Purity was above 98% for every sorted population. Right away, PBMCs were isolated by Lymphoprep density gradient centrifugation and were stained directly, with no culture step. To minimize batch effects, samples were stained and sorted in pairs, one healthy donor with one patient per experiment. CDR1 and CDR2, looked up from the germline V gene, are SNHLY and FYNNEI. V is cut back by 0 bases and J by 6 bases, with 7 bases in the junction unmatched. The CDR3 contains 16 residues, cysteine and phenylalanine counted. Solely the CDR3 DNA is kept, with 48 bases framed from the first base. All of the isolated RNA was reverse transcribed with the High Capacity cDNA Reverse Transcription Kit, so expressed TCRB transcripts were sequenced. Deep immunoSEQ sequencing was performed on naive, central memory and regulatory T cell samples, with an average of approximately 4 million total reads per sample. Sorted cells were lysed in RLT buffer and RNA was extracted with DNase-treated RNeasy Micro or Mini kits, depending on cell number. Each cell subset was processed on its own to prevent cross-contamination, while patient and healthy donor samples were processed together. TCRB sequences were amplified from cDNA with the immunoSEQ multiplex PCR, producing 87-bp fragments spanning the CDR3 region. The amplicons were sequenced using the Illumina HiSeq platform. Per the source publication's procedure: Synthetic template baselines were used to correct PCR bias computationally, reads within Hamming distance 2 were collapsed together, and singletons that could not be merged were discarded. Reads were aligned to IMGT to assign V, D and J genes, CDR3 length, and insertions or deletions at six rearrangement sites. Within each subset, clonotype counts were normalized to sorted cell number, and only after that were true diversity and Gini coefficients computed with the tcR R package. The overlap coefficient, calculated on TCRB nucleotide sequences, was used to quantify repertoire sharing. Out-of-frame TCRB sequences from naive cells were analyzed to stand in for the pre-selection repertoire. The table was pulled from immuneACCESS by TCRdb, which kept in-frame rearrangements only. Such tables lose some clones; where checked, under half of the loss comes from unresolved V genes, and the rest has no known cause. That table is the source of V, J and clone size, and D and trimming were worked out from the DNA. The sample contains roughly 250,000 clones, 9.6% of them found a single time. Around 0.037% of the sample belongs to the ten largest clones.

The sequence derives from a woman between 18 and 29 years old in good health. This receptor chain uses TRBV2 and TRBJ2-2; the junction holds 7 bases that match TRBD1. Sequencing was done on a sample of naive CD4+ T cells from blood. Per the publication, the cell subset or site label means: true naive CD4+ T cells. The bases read TGTGCCAGCAGTGAAGCGGGGCGCAGGGGGTCCGGGGAGCTGTTTTTT. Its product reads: CASSEAGRRGSGELFF. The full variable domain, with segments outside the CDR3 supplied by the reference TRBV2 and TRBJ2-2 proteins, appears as EPEVTQTPSHQVTQMGQEVILRCVPISNHLYFYWYRQILGQKVEFLVSFYNNEISEKSEIFDDQFSVERPDGSNFTLKIRSTKLEDSAMYFCASSEAGRRGSGELFFGEGSRLTVL.